This is a list of T cell receptor beta chains from one sample in a study of cytomegalovirus exposure and HLA in healthy donors. Method: immunoSEQ multiplex PCR; TCRdb's copy keeps in-frame clones and lacks some. The table lists about 130,000 clones, roughly three quarters of them singletons. Sequencing used PBMCs. The receptors originated from a man between 25 and 39 years old in good health and CMV-seronegative. CDR3s include the opening cysteine and the closing phenylalanine or tryptophan. The D gene is left open where the match is weak. Clone size is stated in some rows and not others, as once, few, many or a class when expanded.

abundance,d_gene,j_gene,v_gene,CDR3nt,CDR3aa
-,TRBD2,TRBJ2-5,TRBV5-6,TGTGCCAGCAGCTCGACTAGCGTCGCGGAGACCCAGTACTTC,CASSSTSVAETQYF
few,TRBD1,TRBJ2-6,TRBV11-3,TGTGCCAGCAGCTTAGGGACAGGGACTGGGGCCAACGTCCTGACTTTC,CASSLGTGTGANVLTF
-,-,TRBJ1-5,TRBV4-1,TGCGCCAGCAGCCGTGTAGGGGTTCAGGAGCCCCAGCATTTT,CASSRVGVQEPQHF
-,TRBD2,TRBJ2-1,TRBV29-1,TGCAGCGTTGAAGATGAGCGGGGGGCCTACAATGAGCAGTTCTTC,CSVEDERGAYNEQFF
-,-,TRBJ1-5,TRBV6-6,TGTGCCAGTGGGGAGAATAGCAATCAGCCCCAGCATTTT,CASGENSNQPQHF
-,TRBD1,TRBJ1-2,TRBV23-1,TGCGCCAGCAGTCGAGCACAGGGGGCCGATGGCTACACCTTC,CASSRAQGADGYTF
few,-,TRBJ2-1,TRBV5-1,TGCGCCAGCAGCTTGCGGTCGCATGAGCAGTTCTTC,CASSLRSHEQFF
few,TRBD1,TRBJ1-1,TRBV5-1,TGCGCCAGCAGCTTCACTGACAGGGATGAAGCTTTCTTT,CASSFTDRDEAFF
-,TRBD1,TRBJ1-4,TRBV5-1,TGCGCCAGCAGCTTGGGGGGACAGGGGAATGAAAAACTGTTTTTT,CASSLGGQGNEKLFF
-,TRBD2,TRBJ2-5,TRBV5-1,TGCGCCAGCAGCTTGGCCGATCTAGCGGGAGGGGTGGAGACCCAGTACTTC,CASSLADLAGGVETQYF
once,-,TRBJ2-7,TRBV5-1,TGCGCCAGCAGCTTGGCCGACAGGCTACCCTACGAGCAGTACTTC,CASSLADRLPYEQYF
once,TRBD1,TRBJ2-2,TRBV6-5,TGTGCCAGCAGTTACGGGACAGGGTCGGGCACCGGGGAGCTGTTTTTT,CASSYGTGSGTGELFF
once,TRBD2,TRBJ2-1,TRBV29-1,TGCAGCGTACAGGGCTTTGGGACTAGCGCAGACAATGAGCAGTTCTTC,CSVQGFGTSADNEQFF
-,TRBD2,TRBJ2-7,TRBV6-1,TGTGCCAGCAGATTGACTAGCGGGATCACCTACGAGCAGTACTTC,CASRLTSGITYEQYF
-,-,TRBJ1-2,TRBV30,TGTGCCTGGAGTTTGCCCCCGGGGGGCTATGGCTACACCTTC,CAWSLPPGGYGYTF
few,TRBD2,TRBJ2-5,TRBV5-1,TGCGCCAGCAGGGGCGGACTAGCGGAGCAAGAGACCCAGTACTTC,CASRGGLAEQETQYF
-,-,TRBJ1-2,TRBV20-1,TGCAGTGCTAGAGTCCCATATGGCTACACCTTC,CSARVPYGYTF
-,TRBD1,TRBJ1-2,TRBV5-1,TGCGCCAGCAGCCCGACAGGGTTGAACCATGGCTACACCTTC,CASSPTGLNHGYTF
-,TRBD1,TRBJ1-1,TRBV30,TGTGCCTGGAGCGGGGACAGCTTGATCATGAACACTGAAGCTTTCTTT,CAWSGDSLIMNTEAFF
once,-,TRBJ2-2,TRBV6-6,TGTGCCAGCAGTTACTCGATTCAGGCCGGGGAGCTGTTTTTT,CASSYSIQAGELFF
-,TRBD1,TRBJ2-1,TRBV28,TGTGCCAGCAGCCGAAGACAGGGGGCCCACAATGAGCAGTTCTTC,CASSRRQGAHNEQFF
-,TRBD1,TRBJ1-1,TRBV7-2,TGTGCCAGCAGCGCGGACAGGATGAACACTGAAGCTTTCTTT,CASSADRMNTEAFF
-,-,TRBJ2-3,TRBV6-1,TGTGCCAGCAGTGCTAACTCATTTCTGGGCACAGATACGCAGTATTTT,CASSANSFLGTDTQYF
-,TRBD2,TRBJ2-7,TRBV9,TGTGCCAGCAGCGTCGCAGCGGGAGGGTTCTACGAGCAGTACTTC,CASSVAAGGFYEQYF
-,TRBD1,TRBJ2-7,TRBV18,TGTGCCAGCTCACCACCGGGACAGGGCTCCTACGAGCAGTACTTC,CASSPPGQGSYEQYF
-,-,TRBJ2-3,TRBV10-2,TGCGCCAGCAGTGAGCCTCGAGGGGGGGCGAGCACAGATACGCAGTATTTT,CASSEPRGGASTDTQYF
-,-,TRBJ2-3,TRBV30,TGTGCCTGGAGTGTACGCAGGGCAGATACGCAGTATTTT,CAWSVRRADTQYF
-,TRBD2,TRBJ2-3,TRBV6-1,TGTGCCAGCAGCCTAGCGGGAGGGCCAGATACGCAGTATTTT,CASSLAGGPDTQYF